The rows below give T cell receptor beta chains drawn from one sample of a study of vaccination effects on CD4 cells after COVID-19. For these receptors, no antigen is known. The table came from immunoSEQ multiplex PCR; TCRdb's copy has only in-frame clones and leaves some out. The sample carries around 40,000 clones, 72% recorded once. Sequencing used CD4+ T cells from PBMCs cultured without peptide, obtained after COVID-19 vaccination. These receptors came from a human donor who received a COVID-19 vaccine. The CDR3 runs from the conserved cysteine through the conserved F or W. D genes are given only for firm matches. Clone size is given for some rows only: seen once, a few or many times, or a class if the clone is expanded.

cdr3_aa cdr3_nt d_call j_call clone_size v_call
CASSFRLDGTDTQYF TGTGCCAGCAGCTTCAGACTAGATGGCACAGATACGCAGTATTTT NA TRBJ2-3 NA TRBV7-8
CASSQGYEQYF TGTGCCAGCAGCCAAGGCTACGAGCAGTACTTC NA TRBJ2-7 once TRBV14
CASSQEGGAHGYTF TGTGCCAGCAGCCAAGAGGGGGGGGCGCATGGCTACACCTTC NA TRBJ1-2 NA TRBV3-1/TRBV3-2
CASSPTGYGNTIYF TGTGCCAGCTCACCCACGGGGTACGGAAACACCATATATTTT NA TRBJ1-3 NA TRBV18
CASGSQREGETQYF TGTGCTAGTGGTTCCCAGAGGGAGGGGGAGACCCAGTACTTC TRBD2 TRBJ2-5 once TRBV12-5
CAISETSGDDTQYF TGTGCCATCAGTGAGACTAGCGGGGACGATACGCAGTATTTT TRBD2 TRBJ2-3 few TRBV10-3
CASSQASYEQYF TGTGCCAGCAGCCAAGCGTCCTACGAGCAGTACTTC NA TRBJ2-7 NA TRBV3-1/TRBV3-2
CASSDVSTDTQYF TGTGCCAGCAGTGACGTCAGCACAGATACGCAGTATTTT NA TRBJ2-3 NA TRBV2
CASSPPNQGWGTEAFF TGTGCCAGCTCACCACCCAACCAGGGATGGGGCACTGAAGCTTTCTTT NA TRBJ1-1 NA TRBV18
CSVVSYLEQYF TGCAGCGTTGTATCTTATCTCGAGCAGTACTTC NA TRBJ2-7 NA TRBV29-1
CAISGGLGNIQYF TGTGCCATCAGCGGGGGGCTCGGAAACATTCAGTACTTC NA TRBJ2-4 NA TRBV10-3
CATGQGLNTEAFF TGTGCCACCGGACAGGGATTGAACACTGAAGCTTTCTTT TRBD1 TRBJ1-1 medium-sized TRBV10-3
CATSDRVSTEAFF TGTGCCACCTCCGACAGGGTGAGCACTGAAGCTTTCTTT TRBD1 TRBJ1-1 NA TRBV10-3
CASSFGTGDQPQHF TGTGCCAGCAGCTTCGGGACAGGGGATCAGCCCCAGCATTTT TRBD1 TRBJ1-5 NA TRBV5-4
CASSQWGRGEKLFF TGTGCCAGCAGCCAGTGGGGGCGCGGGGAAAAACTGTTTTTT NA TRBJ1-4 NA TRBV3-1/TRBV3-2
CASSPGASTYEQYF TGTGCCAGCTCACCCGGGGCCTCAACCTACGAGCAGTACTTC NA TRBJ2-7 NA TRBV18
CASTSSPWTDTDTQYF TGCGCCAGCACCTCATCCCCCTGGACGGACACAGATACGCAGTATTTT NA TRBJ2-3 NA TRBV4-1
CASSEGQSNNSPLHF TGCGCCAGCAGCGAGGGACAGTCAAATAATTCACCCCTCCACTTT TRBD1 TRBJ1-6 NA TRBV5-1
CASKIIIRGVNTEAFF TGTGCCAGCAAGATAATAATAAGGGGGGTGAACACTGAAGCTTTCTTT NA TRBJ1-1 once TRBV2
CASSPPGNEQFF TGTGCCAGCTCACCACCGGGGAATGAGCAGTTCTTC NA TRBJ2-1 NA TRBV18
CASSERGTGYDGYTF TGTGCCAGCAGTGAGAGGGGGACAGGGTATGATGGCTACACCTTC TRBD1 TRBJ1-2 NA TRBV2
CASTRTSGRAYNEQFF TGTGCCAGCACCAGGACTAGCGGGAGAGCCTACAATGAGCAGTTCTTC TRBD2 TRBJ2-1 NA TRBV9
CASSQAILRDRDSEQYF TGCGCCAGCAGCCAAGCCATCCTCCGGGACAGGGATAGCGAGCAGTACTTC TRBD1 TRBJ2-7 few TRBV4-1
CASSTRSKQGTNYGYTF TGTGCCAGCTCAACTAGAAGCAAACAGGGTACTAACTATGGCTACACCTTC NA TRBJ1-2 few TRBV18
CASSFQLTGELFF TGTGCCAGCAGCTTCCAACTGACCGGGGAGCTGTTTTTT NA TRBJ2-2 few TRBV5-4
CATSTQTEARRFAFF TGTGCCACCAGCACCCAGACAGAGGCACGGAGGTTCGCTTTCTTT NA TRBJ1-1 NA TRBV15
CASSLGGRTEAFF TGTGCCAGCAGCCTTGGTGGGCGGACTGAAGCTTTCTTT NA TRBJ1-1 NA TRBV5-5
CASSTAITGGNTIYF TGTGCCAGCAGTACGGCTATAACCGGTGGAAACACCATATATTTT NA TRBJ1-3 NA TRBV6-5
CASSGGEDQPQHF TGTGCCAGCTCCGGGGGGGAGGACCAGCCCCAGCATTTT NA TRBJ1-5 NA TRBV18
CASSEPVLAGGPNTGELFF TGCGCCAGCAGTGAGCCCGTGCTAGCGGGAGGCCCGAACACCGGGGAGCTGTTTTTT TRBD2 TRBJ2-2 NA TRBV10-2
CASSPPTGTYEQYF TGTGCCAGTAGTCCGCCGACAGGGACTTACGAGCAGTACTTC NA TRBJ2-7 NA TRBV19
CASSLVYTGQPQHF TGTGCCAGCAGCTTAGTCTACACGGGTCAGCCCCAGCATTTT NA TRBJ1-5 NA TRBV7-2
CASSPQGNSLNTEAFF TGTGCCAGCAGCCCACAGGGGAACTCCTTGAACACTGAAGCTTTCTTT TRBD1 TRBJ1-1 NA TRBV6-6
CASSRTGENYGYTF TGTGCCAGCAGCCGGACAGGGGAAAACTATGGCTACACCTTC TRBD1 TRBJ1-2 few TRBV7-9
CASRPRRAGELFF TGTGCCAGCAGGCCTCGCAGGGCCGGGGAGCTGTTTTTT NA TRBJ2-2 many TRBV6-5
CASSFLGAYEQYF TGCGCCAGCAGCTTCTTGGGGGCCTACGAGCAGTACTTC NA TRBJ2-7 few TRBV5-1
CASSLKSNQPQHF TGTGCCAGCAGCCTTAAAAGCAATCAGCCCCAGCATTTT NA TRBJ1-5 few TRBV12-3/TRBV12-4
CASSEFGSREYEQYF TGCGCCAGCAGTGAGTTCGGGTCCCGAGAATACGAGCAGTACTTC NA TRBJ2-7 once TRBV10-1
CASSLEETQYF TGCGCCAGCAGCTTGGAAGAGACCCAGTACTTC NA TRBJ2-5 once TRBV5-1
CASVGGGAGDTIYF TGTGCCAGCGTTGGTGGGGGTGCCGGGGACACCATATATTTT NA TRBJ1-3 NA TRBV2
CASSSTGTNYNEQFF TGTGCCAGCAGCTCTACCGGGACTAACTACAATGAGCAGTTCTTC TRBD2 TRBJ2-1 NA TRBV7-2
CAWSVLGETQYF TGTGCCTGGAGTGTACTAGGAGAGACCCAGTACTTC NA TRBJ2-5 NA TRBV30
CAWSAGGSEAFF TGTGCCTGGAGTGCGGGGGGTAGCGAAGCTTTCTTT NA TRBJ1-1 few TRBV30
CASSQGVSGNTIYF TGTGCCAGCAGCCAAGGAGTCTCTGGAAACACCATATATTTT NA TRBJ1-3 NA TRBV3-1/TRBV3-2
CASSLTGNTGELFF TGCGCCAGCAGCTTGACAGGGAACACCGGGGAGCTGTTTTTT NA TRBJ2-2 NA TRBV5-1
CASSSYRYSNQPQHF TGTGCCAGCAGTTCCTACAGGTATAGCAATCAGCCCCAGCATTTT NA TRBJ1-5 once TRBV6-5
CASKTGTANTGELFF TGTGCCAGTAAAACCGGGACAGCTAATACCGGGGAGCTGTTTTTT TRBD1 TRBJ2-2 few TRBV28
CASESGTGLEQYF TGTGCCAGCGAGAGCGGGACAGGGCTCGAGCAGTACTTC TRBD1 TRBJ2-7 NA TRBV6-5
CASSLQTSGIYNEQFF TGCGCCAGCAGCCTCCAGACTAGCGGGATCTACAATGAGCAGTTCTTC TRBD2 TRBJ2-1 NA TRBV5-1
CASSLEAAYEQYF TGTGCCAGCAGCTTAGAGGCAGCCTACGAGCAGTACTTC NA TRBJ2-7 NA TRBV7-9
CASSLDRVADGYTF TGCGCCAGCAGCTTGGATAGGGTGGCGGACGGCTACACCTTC NA TRBJ1-2 NA TRBV5-1
CASSPDRRDLTDTQYF TGTGCCAGCAGCCCAGATAGGAGGGATCTTACAGATACGCAGTATTTT NA TRBJ2-3 NA TRBV11-2
CASSQVSSGANVLTF TGTGCCAGCAGCCAAGTAAGCTCTGGGGCCAACGTCCTGACTTTC NA TRBJ2-6 NA TRBV7-9